This T cell receptor (beta chain) is drawn from a study of shared clonotypes between healthy human individuals. The germline V and J ends were trimmed by 2 bases and 3 bases, with 11 bases remaining between them. Per germline, CDR1 SEHNR and CDR2 FQNEAQ (reference sequence). The length of the CDR3 is 14 residues. CD45RO-negative, CCR7-selected cells formed the naive CD8 fraction, which excluded terminally differentiated effector memory CD45RA+ cells. Study conclusions and caveats: Generation probability values for non-shared clonotypes were lower than those for clonotypes shared by all four donors. Clonotype sharing levels among donors were expected to vary with sequencing depth.

On this clone itself: Its antigen is unidentified.

Measured with immunoSEQ multiplex PCR; TCRdb has only the in-frame clones, and not every one. The data show about 800,000 clones, 95% to 97% seen once. The chain joins TRBV7-9 to TRBJ2-7; D is perhaps TRBD1 (5 bases). Sequences were obtained from naive CD8+ T cells sorted from blood. This TCR was recovered from a man younger than 40 in good health. CDR3 nucleotides: TGTGCCAGCAGCTTACCGGACACGGACTACGAGCAGTACTTC. Residues: CASSLPDTDYEQYF.